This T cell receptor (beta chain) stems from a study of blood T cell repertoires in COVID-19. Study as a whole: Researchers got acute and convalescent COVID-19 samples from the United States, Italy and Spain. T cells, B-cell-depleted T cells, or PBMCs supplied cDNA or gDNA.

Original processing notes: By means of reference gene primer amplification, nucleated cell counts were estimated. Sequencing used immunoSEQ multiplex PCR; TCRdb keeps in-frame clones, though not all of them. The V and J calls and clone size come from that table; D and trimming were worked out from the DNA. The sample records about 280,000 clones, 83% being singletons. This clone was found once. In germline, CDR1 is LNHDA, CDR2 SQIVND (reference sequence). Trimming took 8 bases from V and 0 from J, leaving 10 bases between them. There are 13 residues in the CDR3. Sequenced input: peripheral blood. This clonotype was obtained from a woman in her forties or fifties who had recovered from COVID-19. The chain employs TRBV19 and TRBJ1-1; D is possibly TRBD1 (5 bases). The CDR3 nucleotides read TGTGCCAGTCGACAGTCGATGAACACTGAAGCTTTCTTT. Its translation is CASRQSMNTEAFF.